The present entry profiles one TCR beta chain with its context. Antigen: not known. This sample stems from a study of cytomegalovirus exposure and HLA in healthy donors. Points from the study as a whole: Across donors, most TCRs were seen rarely, yet some public ones were widespread. One later analysis, an examination of the 100 to 150 validation repertoires, found that first-cohort TCR clusters tended to co-occur in them. Reports described diagnosis of cytomegalovirus status by the classifier as highly specific and sensitive.

This table comes from immunoSEQ multiplex PCR, and its TCRdb copy is limited to in-frame clones, with some not included. There are about 350,000 clones in the sample; around 90% occur only once, and over 1% lies in the top ten. The receptor's source is a woman in her twenties or thirties in good health and CMV-seropositive. Sequenced input: PBMCs.

CDR3 region: CASSLGSSKETQYF. The DNA for the CDR3 is TGTGCCAGCAGCCTTGGGTCTTCCAAAGAGACCCAGTACTTC. The chain carries TRBV13 and TRBJ2-5; D is uncertain. The germline V gene has CDR1 PRHDT and CDR2 FYEKMQ (reference sequence). The CDR3 is 14 amino acids. Trimming pared 5 bases from V and 3 bases from J, leaving 13 bases between. Looking up the rest from reference TRBV13 and TRBJ2-5 gives the full variable domain: AAGVIQSPRHLIKEKRETATLKCYPIPRHDTVYWYQQGPGQDPQFLISFYEKMQSDKGSIPDRFSAQQFSDYHSELNMSSLELGDSALYFCASSLGSSKETQYFGPGTRLLVL.